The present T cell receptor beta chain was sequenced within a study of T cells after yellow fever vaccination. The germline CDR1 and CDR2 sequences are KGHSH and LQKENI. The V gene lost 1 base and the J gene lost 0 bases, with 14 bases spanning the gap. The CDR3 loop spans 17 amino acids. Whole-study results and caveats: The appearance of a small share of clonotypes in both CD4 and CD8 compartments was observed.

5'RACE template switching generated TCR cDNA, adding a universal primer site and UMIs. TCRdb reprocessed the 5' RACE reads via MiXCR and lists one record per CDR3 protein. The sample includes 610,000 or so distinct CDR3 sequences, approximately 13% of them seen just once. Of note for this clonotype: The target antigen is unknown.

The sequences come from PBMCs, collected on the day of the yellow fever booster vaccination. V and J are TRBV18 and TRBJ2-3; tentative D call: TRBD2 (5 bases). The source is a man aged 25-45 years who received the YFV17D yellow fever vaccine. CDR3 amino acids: CASSPRSLAKSTDTQYF. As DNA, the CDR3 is TGTGCCAGCTCACCACGAAGCCTAGCCAAAAGCACAGATACGCAGTATTTT.